The 2 T cell receptor beta chains below all came from one sample that was sequenced in a study of T cells in Graves' hyperthyroidism and ophthalmopathy. TCR beta CDR3 regions were amplified from RNA. The primer set for the first-round RT-PCR of the TCR CDR3 was HTBI. Each CDR3 protein is one row after TCRdb ran MiXCR on the multiplex PCR reads. The sample contains about 700,000 distinct CDR3 sequences, about 14% of which appear only once. Specimen: blood. Receptors originate from a woman aged 18-35 years with Graves' hyperthyroidism.

This clonotype came up many times. The chain carries TRBV27 and TRBJ1-1; 7 bases line up with TRBD1. The junction had 14 bases not matched to a gene; V was cut back by 7 bases and J by 6 bases. CDR3 length equals 15 residues. The germline V gene has CDR1 MNHEY and CDR2 SMNVEV (reference sequence). The CDR3 loop reads CASKINRDSDPEAFF. DNA of the CDR3: TGTGCCAGCAAAATCAACCGGGACAGTGACCCTGAAGCTTTCTTT.

V and J are TRBV30 and TRBJ1-5, with D tentatively TRBD1 (5 bases). Germline CDR1 and CDR2: GTSNPN and SVGIG (reference sequence). The CDR3 contains 14 residues. Trimming took off 5 bases at V and 0 bases at J, with 11 bases between the two ends. The CDR3 DNA sequence: TGTGCCTGGGGGACGGAGTATAGCAATCAGCCCCAGCATTTT. Protein: CAWGTEYSNQPQHF.